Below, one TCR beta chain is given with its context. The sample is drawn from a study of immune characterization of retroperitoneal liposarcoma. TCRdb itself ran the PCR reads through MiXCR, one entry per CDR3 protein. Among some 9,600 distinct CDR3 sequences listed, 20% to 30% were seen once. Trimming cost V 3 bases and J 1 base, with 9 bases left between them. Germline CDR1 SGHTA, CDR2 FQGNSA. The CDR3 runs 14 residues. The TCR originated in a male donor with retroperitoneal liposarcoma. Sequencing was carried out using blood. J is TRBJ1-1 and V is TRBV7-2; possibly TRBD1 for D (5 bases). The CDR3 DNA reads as TGTGCCAGCAGCTTTGCCAGGGCGAACACTGAAGCTTTCTTT. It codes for CASSFARANTEAFF. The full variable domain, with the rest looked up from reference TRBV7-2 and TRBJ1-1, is GAGVSQSPSNKVTEKGKDVELRCDPISGHTALYWYRQSLGQGLEFLIYFQGNSAPDKSGLPSDRFSAERTGGSVSTLTIQRTQQEDSAVYLCASSFARANTEAFFGQGTRLTVV.